This record covers a single TCR beta chain. This specimen comes from a study of blood T cell repertoires in COVID-19. Overall study context: The analysed material was cDNA or gDNA that came from T cells, B-cell-depleted T cells, or PBMCs.

Looked up from germline, CDR1 is SGHAT and CDR2 is FQNNGV. J was trimmed by 7 bases and V by 7 bases; bases with no gene match: 12. The CDR3 consists of 14 residues. Per the authors' pipeline: Quantification of nucleated cells was approximated via reference gene primer amplification. Assay used: immunoSEQ multiplex PCR; TCRdb lists only in-frame clones, some missing. Clonal size and the V and J genes are those of that table, whereas D and trimming came from the DNA. The table has 210,000 or so clones, about 76% seen once. This TCR came from a woman aged 45 to 65 with acute COVID-19. This chain links TRBV11-2 with TRBJ2-7, with 8 bases that match TRBD2. Sequenced input: PBMCs or T cells enriched from blood (not recorded which). The CDR3 nucleotides read TGTGCCAGCACCCCTGGAGCGGGAGTGAGGGAGCAGTACTTC. Protein sequence: CASTPGAGVREQYF.